The TCR beta chain under discussion was sequenced for a study of blood T cell repertoires in COVID-19. As for the study in general: COVID-19 samples, acute and convalescent, were from the United States, Italy and Spain. PBMCs, B-cell-depleted T cells, or T cells provided the cDNA or gDNA that made up the material.

Original processing notes: Researchers report that nucleated cell counts were estimated from reference gene primer amplification. The protocol was immunoSEQ multiplex PCR, while the TCRdb copy is restricted to in-frame clones and leaves out a portion. From that table come the V and J calls and clone size; the DNA was used to work out D and trimming. This sample carries approximately 94,000 clones, around 90% of them seen once, and the ten largest clones take 3.9%. V shed 3 bases and J shed 1 base, with 9 bases lying between them. The CDR3 totals 15 residues. Germline CDR1 is SGHDN and CDR2 is FVKESK.

The chain has TRBV14 and TRBJ2-2, with a tentative D call TRBD1 (5 bases). The sequence derives from a woman between 45 and 65 years old in a cohort sampled during active COVID-19. Sequenced: peripheral blood. CDR3 in amino acids: CASSQQQGNTGELFF. CDR3 bases: TGTGCCAGCAGCCAGCAGCAGGGGAACACCGGGGAGCTGTTTTTT.